The 19 T cell receptor beta chains given below trace back to one sample, sequenced in a study of blood T cell repertoires in COVID-19. Clones were read by immunoSEQ multiplex PCR, and TCRdb kept only the in-frame ones, dropping some. The sample holds over 120,000 clones, approximately 88% seen once. Sequenced: peripheral blood. The source is a woman in her 50s with acute or convalescent COVID-19.

This clone showed up just once. The chain uses TRBV18 and TRBJ1-5; D possibly corresponds to TRBD1 (6 bases). From germline, CDR1 is KGHSH and CDR2 LQKENI. This CDR3 spans 15 amino acids. Deletions cut 3 bases from V and 0 bases from J, with 9 bases between. The CDR3 bases are TGTGCCAGCTCACCGGGACACGTTAGCAATCAGCCCCAGCATTTT. As protein: CASSPGHVSNQPQHF. The whole variable domain, remainder taken from reference TRBV18 and TRBJ1-5, is NAGVMQNPRHLVRRRGQEARLRCSPMKGHSHVYWYRQLPEEGLKFMVYLQKENIIDESGMPKERFSAEFPKEGPSILRIQQVVRGDSAAYFCASSPGHVSNQPQHFGDGTRLSIL.

The V and J genes are TRBV5-1 and TRBJ2-5; D uncertain. Germline CDR1 is SGHRS and CDR2 is YFSETQ. This CDR3 region has 12 residues. V was cut by 4 bases and J by 1 base, with 5 bases left in between. The CDR3 DNA is TGCGCCAGCAGCAGCACCCAAGAGACCCAGTACTTC. This sequence encodes CASSSTQETQYF.

This clone was found once. The chain employs TRBV5-1 and TRBJ2-3; a weak D match, TRBD1 (5 bases). The CDR3 consists of 14 residues. CDR1 is SGHRS and CDR2 is YFSETQ in the germline V gene. Between the trimmed V and J ends, which lost 0 bases and 2 bases, there was a span of 7 bases. The CDR3 loop reads CASSLGQNTDTQYF. The CDR3 DNA is TGCGCCAGCAGCTTGGGACAGAACACAGATACGCAGTATTTT.

V usage is TRBV10-1 and J usage is TRBJ2-1; 9 bases map to TRBD2. The CDR3 totals 16 residues. With V trimmed by 2 bases and J by 8 bases, 10 bases remained unmatched. Germline values: CDR1 WNHNN, CDR2 SYGVQD (reference sequence). The chain's CDR3 is CASSEGVWREGHEQFF. The DNA of the CDR3 is TGCGCCAGCAGTGAGGGGGTATGGCGGGAGGGCCATGAGCAGTTCTTC.

The CDR3 is CASSPIRDTEAFF. CDR3 nucleotide sequence: TGTGCCAGCAGCCCGATCAGGGACACTGAAGCTTTCTTT. The chain joins TRBV3-1 (or the pseudogene TRBV3-2) to TRBJ1-1; D perhaps matches TRBD1 (5 bases). The CDR3 consists of 13 residues. The V end lost 4 bases, the J end lost 3 bases, and 9 bases lay between the germline ends. CDR1 is LGHDT and CDR2 is YNNKEL in the germline V gene (reference sequence).

The gene calls are TRBV7-9 and TRBJ2-3; maybe TRBD2 (5 bases). The CDR3 contains 17 residues. The germline V gene encodes CDR1 SEHNR and CDR2 FQNEAQ (reference sequence). With 5 bases removed from V and 0 bases from J, the gap between germline ends came to 18 bases. The CDR3 DNA follows: TGTGCCAGCAGCCGATTAGCGCCGGACGGAAGCACAGATACGCAGTATTTT. This encodes CASSRLAPDGSTDTQYF.

The V gene is TRBV6-2 or TRBV6-3, the J gene TRBJ2-7, with 7 bases that match TRBD1. V was pared by 3 bases and J by 3 bases, with 11 bases of the junction left unmatched. The CDR3 contains 16 residues. Germline CDR1 reads MNHEY; CDR2 reads SVGEGT. In DNA form, the CDR3 reads TGTGCCAGCAGTTATCCTCCTCCGGACAGGTACTACGAGCAGTACTTC. This codes for CASSYPPPDRYYEQYF.

The DNA for the CDR3 is TGTGCCAGCAGCTTGTTGTGGACAGGCACCTACGAGCAGTACTTC. It translates to CASSLLWTGTYEQYF. The chain is built from TRBV5-5 and TRBJ2-7; TRBD1 aligns across 7 bases. The V segment lost 1 base and the J segment 2 bases; nucleotides outside the gene matches: 6. CDR1 and CDR2 (germline): SGHKS, YYEKEE (reference sequence). The CDR3 contains 15 residues. Combining the CDR3 with reference TRBV5-5 and TRBJ2-7 gives the whole variable domain DAGVTQSPTHLIKTRGQQVTLRCSPISGHKSVSWYQQVLGQGPQFIFQYYEKEERGRGNFPDRFSARQFPNYSSELNVNALLLGDSALYLCASSLLWTGTYEQYFGPGTRLTVT.

The J gene is TRBJ1-2, the V gene TRBV7-3; 9 bases fit TRBD1. Trimming cost V 5 bases and J 8 bases; bases outside gene matches: 6. Germline lookup yields CDR1 SGHTA and CDR2 FQGTGA. This CDR3 comprises 13 residues. The CDR3 DNA reads TGTGCCAGCAGCCCCGGGACAGGGAGCGGCTACACCTTC. Its translation is CASSPGTGSGYTF.

The chain combines TRBV7-3 with TRBJ2-5; possibly TRBD2 for D (6 bases). Germline V CDR1 and CDR2: SGHTA, FQGTGA. This CDR3 has 17 amino acids. Trimming took off 0 bases at V and 4 bases at J, with 18 bases between the two ends. CDR3 DNA sequence: TGTGCCAGCAGCTTAACCCCTGGAGGGGCAGGGATAGAGACCCAGTACTTC. Amino acids: CASSLTPGGAGIETQYF.

The chain is built from TRBV19 and TRBJ2-7; the D gene is possibly TRBD2 (6 bases). V was clipped by 1 base and J by 10 bases, with 20 bases between them. The CDR3 is 15 amino acids. Germline values: CDR1 LNHDA, CDR2 SQIVND (reference sequence). In DNA, the CDR3 is TGTGCCAGTAGTATAGGCGGGGCCACCGCTCGGGAACAGTACTTC. Protein: CASSIGGATAREQYF.

The CDR3 loop reads CASSIPTAGGGNQPQHF. DNA of the CDR3: TGTGCCAGTAGTATTCCGACGGCTGGCGGGGGCAATCAGCCCCAGCATTTT. The gene calls are TRBV19 and TRBJ1-5; D is uncertain. This CDR3 spans 17 amino acids. Germline-derived CDR1 and CDR2 are LNHDA and SQIVND (reference sequence). V was cut by 3 bases and J by 2 bases, with 17 bases left in between.

This clone was recorded once. The J gene is TRBJ1-1, the V gene TRBV11-2, with D uncertain. Germline CDR1 is SGHAT and CDR2 is FQNNGV. The CDR3 consists of 13 residues. Trimming removed 5 bases from V and 1 base from J, with 8 bases in between. CDR3 sequence (DNA): TGTGCCAGCAGCACCCTAGAGAACACTGAAGCTTTCTTT. It translates to CASSTLENTEAFF.

The chain links TRBV18 to TRBJ2-3, with D perhaps matching TRBD2 (5 bases). Germline CDR1 reads KGHSH; CDR2 reads LQKENI. The V end was cut by 3 bases, the J end by 1 base, with 20 bases between. CDR3 size: 18 residues. The CDR3 nucleotides are TGTGCCAGCTCACCCTCACCAGCGTTGGGAGCGGGCACAGATACGCAGTATTTT. This codes for CASSPSPALGAGTDTQYF. Drawing the rest from reference TRBV18 and TRBJ2-3, the complete variable domain is NAGVMQNPRHLVRRRGQEARLRCSPMKGHSHVYWYRQLPEEGLKFMVYLQKENIIDESGMPKERFSAEFPKEGPSILRIQQVVRGDSAAYFCASSPSPALGAGTDTQYFGPGTRLTVL.

The chain couples TRBV6-1 to TRBJ1-3, with unresolved D. This CDR3 region has 12 residues. The ends were cut back, 3 bases at V and 4 bases at J, with 4 bases in the middle. Germline V CDR1 and CDR2: MNHNS, SASEGT. The CDR3 sequence: CASSDPGNTIYF. In DNA form, the CDR3 reads TGTGCCAGCAGTGACCCAGGAAACACCATATATTTT.

The chain couples TRBV7-2 to TRBJ2-1; the match to TRBD2 covers 10 bases. CDR1 and CDR2 from the germline V gene are SGHTA and FQGNSA. This CDR3 has 16 amino acids. The junction had 7 bases not matched to a gene; V was cut back by 5 bases and J by 3 bases. CDR3 DNA sequence: TGTGCCAGCAGCCGGGGCGCTAGCGGGAGCTACAATGAGCAGTTCTTC. It translates to CASSRGASGSYNEQFF. Supplemented by reference TRBV7-2 and TRBJ2-1, the full variable domain reads GAGVSQSPSNKVTEKGKDVELRCDPISGHTALYWYRQSLGQGLEFLIYFQGNSAPDKSGLPSDRFSAERTGGSVSTLTIQRTQQEDSAVYLCASSRGASGSYNEQFFGPGTRLTVL.

This clone has only one observation. This chain uses TRBV11-2 with TRBJ2-7; D possibly corresponds to TRBD2 (5 bases). Germline V gives CDR1 SGHAT, CDR2 FQNNGV. The V and J ends lost 5 bases and 3 bases respectively, with 11 bases between them. CDR3 length: 13 amino acids. The CDR3 region has the DNA TGTGCCAGCAGCCCGGACGGGATCTACGAGCAGTACTTC. Its protein product is CASSPDGIYEQYF.

The rearrangement joins TRBV24-1 to TRBJ2-6, with D perhaps matching TRBD1 (6 bases). The V and J ends lost 9 bases and 0 bases respectively, with 14 bases between them. The CDR3 spans 16 residues. In germline, CDR1 is KGHDR, CDR2 SFDVKD. The CDR3 nucleotides are TGTGCCACCGCCACCGGACAGTTCTCTGGGGCCAACGTCCTGACTTTC. Translated: CATATGQFSGANVLTF.

The table lists this clone with a few counts. The chain uses TRBV5-1 and TRBJ2-3, with D possibly matching TRBD1 (6 bases). The CDR3 totals 14 residues. Germline CDR1 SGHRS, CDR2 YFSETQ. V lost 5 bases to trimming and J lost 0 bases, with 10 bases between them. Here the CDR3 reads CASRAQGSTDTQYF. The CDR3 DNA follows: TGCGCCAGCAGGGCCCAGGGGAGCACAGATACGCAGTATTTT.